This TCR beta chain was captured in a study of cytomegalovirus exposure and HLA in healthy donors listed by TCRdb under 2017. Context from the whole study: According to an earlier analysis of a few hundred of the donors, about 179 million T cells yielded roughly 100 million unique TCR beta sequences and around 280 Gb of sequence data. An earlier analysis of about 620 of the donors applied high-throughput TCR beta sequencing to assess whether each TCR beta V gene segment acted as functional or pseudogenic. A later analysis re-examined previously published TCR beta repertoires from around 670 donors and added high-resolution HLA genotyping to investigate patterns of TCR occurrence. Of the roughly 400 genotyped donors, approximately 83% fell in the genetic ancestry cluster associated with self-reported Caucasian donors. Donor age, sex, ethnicity and CMV serostatus were compiled alongside the repertoire data. The number of donors typed differed by locus, with 629-630 for A, B, C, DRB1 and DQB1, around 500 for DQA1, 606 for DPA1, and some 470 for DPB1. In addition to the first cohort of 666 subjects, a separate validation cohort of 120 different subjects was used. Genome-wide SNP genotypes for about 55% of the roughly 670 donors were used in a later genetic analysis, which treated that subset as a discovery cohort. High-throughput TCR immunosequencing, statistical association of individual TCRs with disease status, and machine learning were combined to predict cytomegalovirus infection status. The later analysis used no new phenotypic data to find candidate immune exposures, relying instead on TCR beta sequences and their occurrence across donors. The study aimed to test whether signatures of past pathogen exposure could be identified by cataloging public T cell receptors. Around 330 gigabases of sequencing data and roughly 81 million unique TCR sequences made up an early release that covered approximately 700 HLA-typed donors. The study used immunosequencing to profile the T cell repertoires of more than 650 subjects and linked those repertoires to cytomegalovirus serostatus. Because of strong linkage in the cohort, five DR-DQ haplotypes were treated as single units for association and clustering. Among some 400 genotyped donors of the cohort, an average of around 240,000 unique TCR beta nucleotide sequences was sequenced per donor, of which approximately 19% were non-productive. Every discovery cohort repertoire had been produced on one sequencing platform. HLA typing covered class I and class II loci at four-digit resolution. Broader findings and caveats from the paper: Compared with the approximately 600-donor mean, donors in an Asian-associated ancestry cluster had fewer N-insertions in productive TCRs, according to a later genetic analysis. Only TCR beta chains were sequenced in this cohort, and the absence of alpha or paired-chain data limited detectable features. Correlated functional status among segregating V segments might reflect linkage disequilibrium, but an unknown experimental factor could not be ruled out. A total of 164 TCR beta chains were listed by the study as associated with cytomegalovirus. Sequencing depth was assumed to be roughly uniform across donors in the presence/absence analyses, though that assumption may not hold. A further reported finding was that TCR beta sequences accurately predicted the HLA-A and HLA-B alleles for most subjects in the first cohort. A later analysis found that most CMV-associated TCR beta chains appeared HLA-restricted, with HLA associations seemingly driven largely by CMV exposure. In a later genetic analysis, a missense DCLRE1C variant was associated with V-gene and J-gene trimming of TCR beta chains, and the association was replicated in an independent cohort. Broadly in line with IMGT annotations, most TCR beta V segments showed up in productive rearrangements about 87% or about 30% of the time in an earlier analysis of several hundred of the donors. In a later analysis, HLA-associated TCR beta chains showed more clonal expansion and lower generation probabilities than non-associated chains that were equally common. In a later analysis, TCR association rates were found to vary across HLA loci, with the most associated TCRs seen for DRB1 alleles and the fewest for HLA-C alleles. At a false discovery rate of 0.05, a later analysis linked about 17,000 TCR beta sequences to specific HLA alleles. Several of the top co-occurrence clusters appeared to be linked to parvovirus B19, influenza, CMV and Epstein-Barr virus, according to a later analysis. Across donors, most TCR sequences were observed very rarely, whereas some public TCRs were present in many individuals. Because counts were too low, 15 to 20 rarely observed V segments, including chromosome 9 orphons, were excluded from the earlier analysis of 500 to 700 of the donors. In vitro tests confirmed that three of the cytomegalovirus-associated TCR beta chains recognize cytomegalovirus antigens. Because HLA typing was missing for some donors at each locus, association tests included only the typed subset. The classifier was reported to diagnose cytomegalovirus status with high specificity and sensitivity in both the original and validation cohorts. Immune exposure information for the cohort was limited to CMV serostatus. Some IMGT-functional V segments, including TRBV6-2 and TRBV6-3, could not be distinguished by the 87-base-pair reads and were therefore excluded. The authors suggested that the approach could potentially be generalized to other disease states and immunological phenotypes. Assigning TCR associations to individual alleles was difficult when HLA alleles, especially DR and DQ, strongly co-occurred. The sequencing pipeline was judged likely to have produced a cluster of highly shared sequence variants as a technical artifact.

CDR1 SSHAT and CDR2 FNYEAQ were looked up in the germline V gene (reference sequence). From cysteine to phenylalanine, the CDR3 is 15 amino acids long. Of the read, only the CDR3 DNA is kept; its 45 bases are in frame from base 1. The cohort consisted of 650 to 850 healthy bone marrow donors. At the time of sampling, all cohort members were nominally healthy, though unrecorded immune exposures were likely present. The donor was CMV seropositive and belonged to the group of 250 to 350 seropositive cohort members. Each donor provided a peripheral blood sample, and peripheral blood mononuclear cells were used for TCR beta sequencing. Genomic DNA was extracted from the blood cell samples with the Qiagen DNeasy Blood Extraction Kit. Library method: the immunoSEQ multiplex PCR assay. The multiplex PCR relied on a mix of 60 forward primers for TCR Vbeta segments and 13 reverse primers for TCR Jbeta segments. Amplification of the CDR3 region of rearranged TCR beta genes was performed with a multiplex PCR assay on genomic DNA. Amplified TCR beta libraries were sequenced as 87-base-pair reads on the Illumina HiSeq System. Per the source publication's procedure: A later analysis tallied 80 million to 95 million unique TCR beta chains across the 666 repertoires, and some 10 million of those chains were shared by two or more donors. Raw reads were error-corrected and collapsed into unique sequences with a nearest-neighbor algorithm that merged closely related sequences to remove PCR and sequencing errors. Alignment of CDR3 sequences to IMGT reference sequences was used to assign V, D and J gene segments. Each retained sequence needed at least a six-nucleotide match to both a V gene segment and a J gene segment. Rearrangements were classified as productive when the CDR3 lacked stop codons and remained in frame with V and J, and all other rearrangements were classified as non-productive. Following IMGT convention, CDR3 was defined as the stretch from the second conserved V-encoded cysteine up to the conserved J-encoded phenylalanine. The earlier analysis of about 500 of the donors excluded sequences that lacked an unambiguous match to a single V gene segment. An earlier analysis of almost 600 of the donors classified V segments as functional when productive rearrangements were above 56.7% and as segregating when the standard deviation between donors was above 5%. A statistical classification framework was built for diagnosing cytomegalovirus status from the catalog of TCR beta chain sequences. A later analysis assigned V and J genes by comparing TCR nucleotide sequences with IMGT/GENE-DB human TR gene sequences. In a later analysis, CDR3 sequences and most-parsimonious VDJ recombination scenarios were assigned using the TCRdist pipeline. In a later analysis, each TCR beta chain was defined by its CDR3 amino acid sequence together with its V-gene family, and reads without a unique V-gene family were excluded. In a later analysis, several hundred highly shared, low-generation-probability nucleotide sequences were removed to address suspected cross-contamination and a sequencing artifact. A later analysis calculated a clonal expansion index for each public chain from normalized within-repertoire ranks of inferred template counts. Generation probabilities in a later analysis came from a VDJ recombination model fitted to out-of-frame rearrangements, and those results were checked against IGoR. In a later analysis, TCR-TCR, TCR-HLA and TCR-CMV co-occurrence was scored with hypergeometric tests, and a repertoire-size bias correction was applied to TCR pairs. A later analysis estimated false discovery rates by permuting HLA or CMV assignments 20 times. In a later analysis, co-occurring TCRs were grouped using DBSCAN, and TCRdist sequence similarity was added for clustering within HLA-allele-positive subsets. Repertoires with fewer than 30,000 or more than 120,000 public chains were left out of co-occurrence clustering, as were about 5 repertoires with anomalous nucleotide sharing. The clones in this table, taken by TCRdb from immuneACCESS, are in-frame only. Not every clone is retained; where verified, under half of the shortfall comes from an unresolved V gene, and the cause of the rest is unknown. That table gives V, J and clone size, and the DNA gave D and trimming. Recorded for this sample are roughly 150,000 clones; around 84% of them occurred a single time. The ten largest account for 2.5% to 3% of the sample.

A word on this clone: Its antigen specificity is not known. Germline is not matched at one junction end, which may reflect a read error.

The chain employs TRBV7-7 and TRBJ2-5, and TRBD2 matches 7 of the central bases. The clonotype was recovered from a man under 40 in good health and CMV-seropositive. Sequenced sample: PBMCs. CDR3 reads: CASSFRLAGEETQYF. The sequenced DNA: TGTGCTAGCAGCTTTCGACTAGCCGGGGAAGAGACCCAGTACTTC.